This T cell receptor (beta chain) was sequenced for a study of blood T cell repertoires in COVID-19. Study context: Samples came from the United States, Italy and Spain, spanning acute and convalescent COVID-19. Nucleic acid was either cDNA or gDNA, and it came from T cells, B-cell-depleted T cells, or PBMCs.

Source study methods: For nucleated cells, counts were estimated from reference gene primer amplification. Measured with immunoSEQ multiplex PCR; TCRdb has only the in-frame clones, and not every one. For V, J and clone size, that table is used; D and trimming come from the DNA. Of roughly 24,000 clones detected, over 75% appear once; the ten largest clones hold 22%. This clone turned up a few times. The sequenced material came from peripheral blood. This clonotype was sampled from a man between 65 and 85 years old in a cohort sampled during active COVID-19.

CDR3 in amino acids: CASSQAGAISGNTIYF. DNA for the CDR3: TGCGCCAGCAGCCAAGCAGGGGCCATATCCGGAAACACCATATATTTT. V usage is TRBV4-1 and J usage is TRBJ1-3; D may be TRBD1 (6 bases). The V gene's germline CDR1 is MGHRA and CDR2 YSYEKL. V dropped 1 base and J dropped 4 bases, with 14 bases sitting between them. The CDR3 length is 16 residues.